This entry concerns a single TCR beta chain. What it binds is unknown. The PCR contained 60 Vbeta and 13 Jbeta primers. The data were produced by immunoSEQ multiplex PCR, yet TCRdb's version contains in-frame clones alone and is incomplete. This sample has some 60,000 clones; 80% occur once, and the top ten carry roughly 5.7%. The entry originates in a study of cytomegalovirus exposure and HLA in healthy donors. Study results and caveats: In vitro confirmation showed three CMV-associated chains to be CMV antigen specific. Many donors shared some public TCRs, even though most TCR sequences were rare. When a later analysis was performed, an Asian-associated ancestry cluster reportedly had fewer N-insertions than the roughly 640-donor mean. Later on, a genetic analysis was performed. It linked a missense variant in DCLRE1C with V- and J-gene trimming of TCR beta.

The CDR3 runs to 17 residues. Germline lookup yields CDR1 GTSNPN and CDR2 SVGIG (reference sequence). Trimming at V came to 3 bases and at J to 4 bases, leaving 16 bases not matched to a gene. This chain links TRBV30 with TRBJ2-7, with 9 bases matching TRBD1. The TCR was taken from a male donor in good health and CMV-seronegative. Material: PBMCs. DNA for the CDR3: TGTGCCTGGAGGGCACTCCCCGGGACAGGGTATGGGTACGAGCAGTACTTC. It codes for CAWRALPGTGYGYEQYF.